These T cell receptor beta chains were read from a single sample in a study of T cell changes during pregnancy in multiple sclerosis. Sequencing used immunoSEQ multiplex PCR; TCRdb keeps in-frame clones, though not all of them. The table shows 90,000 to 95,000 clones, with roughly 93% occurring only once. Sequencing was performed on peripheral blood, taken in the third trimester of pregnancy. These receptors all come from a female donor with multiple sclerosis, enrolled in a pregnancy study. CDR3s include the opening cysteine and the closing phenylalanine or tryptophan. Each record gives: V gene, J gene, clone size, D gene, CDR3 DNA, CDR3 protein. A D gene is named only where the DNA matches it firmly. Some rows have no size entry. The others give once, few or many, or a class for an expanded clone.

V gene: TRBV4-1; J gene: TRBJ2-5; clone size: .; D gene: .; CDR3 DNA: TGCGCCAGCAGCCATCAGGTGGGGGGGCTCAGGGAGACCCAGTACTTC; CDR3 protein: CASSHQVGGLRETQYF
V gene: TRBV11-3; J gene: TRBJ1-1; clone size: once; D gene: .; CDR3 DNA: TGTGCCAGCAGCTTAAACAGGGCGAGTACTGAAGCTTTCTTT; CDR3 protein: CASSLNRASTEAFF
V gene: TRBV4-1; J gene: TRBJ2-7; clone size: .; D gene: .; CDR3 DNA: TGCGCCAGCAGCGGACAGTCCTACGAGCAGTACTTC; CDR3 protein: CASSGQSYEQYF
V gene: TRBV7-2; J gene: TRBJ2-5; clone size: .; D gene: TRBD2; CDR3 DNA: TGTGCCAGCAGCCCCCCCAGAGCGGGAGGGGCCGGGGAGACCCAGTACTTC; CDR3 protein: CASSPPRAGGAGETQYF
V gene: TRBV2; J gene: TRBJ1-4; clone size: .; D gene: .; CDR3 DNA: TGTGCCAGCAGAGCCGGGACATATCATGAAAAACTGTTTTTT; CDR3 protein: CASRAGTYHEKLFF
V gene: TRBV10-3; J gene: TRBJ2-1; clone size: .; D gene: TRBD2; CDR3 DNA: TGTGCCACCCGGACGGAAGCCGGGACTAGCGGTTACAATGAGCAGTTCTTC; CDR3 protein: CATRTEAGTSGYNEQFF
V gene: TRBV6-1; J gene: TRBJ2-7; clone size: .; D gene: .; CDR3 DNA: TGTGCCAGCACGGACATCCTCGAGCAGTACTTC; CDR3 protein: CASTDILEQYF
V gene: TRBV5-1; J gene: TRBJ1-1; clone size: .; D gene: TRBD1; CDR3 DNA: TGCGCCAGCAGCTCGGGACAGCCGAACACTGAAGCTTTCTTT; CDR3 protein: CASSSGQPNTEAFF
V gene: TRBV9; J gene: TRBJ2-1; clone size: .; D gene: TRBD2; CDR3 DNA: TGTGCCAGCAGCGTAGCACCGGGAGGGCCGAATGAGCAGTTCTTC; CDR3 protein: CASSVAPGGPNEQFF
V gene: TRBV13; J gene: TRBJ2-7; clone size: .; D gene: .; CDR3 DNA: TGTGCCAGCAGCGCCGGGACCGGGAGCTACGAGCAGTACTTC; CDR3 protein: CASSAGTGSYEQYF
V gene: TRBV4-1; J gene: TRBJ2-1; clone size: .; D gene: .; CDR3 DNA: TGCGCCAGCAGCCAAGATCTGGGGGGAATTCCCAATGAGCAGTTCTTC; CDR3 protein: CASSQDLGGIPNEQFF
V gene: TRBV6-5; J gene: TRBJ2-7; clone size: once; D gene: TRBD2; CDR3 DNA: TGTGCCAGCAGTTACTCGAGGACTAGCGGGAACGACGAGCAGTACTTC; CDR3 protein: CASSYSRTSGNDEQYF
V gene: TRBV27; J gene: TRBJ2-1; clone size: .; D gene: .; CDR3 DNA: TGTGCCAGCAGTTTAGCCGGGTCACCCTACAATGAGCAGTTCTTC; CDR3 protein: CASSLAGSPYNEQFF
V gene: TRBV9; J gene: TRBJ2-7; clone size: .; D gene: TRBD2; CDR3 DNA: TGTGCCAGCAGCACACTAGCGGGAGGAGGCGAGCAGTACTTC; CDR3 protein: CASSTLAGGGEQYF
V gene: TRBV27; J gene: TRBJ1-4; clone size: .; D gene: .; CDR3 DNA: TGTGCCAGCAGCCACAAGAGGATAACTAATGAAAAACTGTTTTTT; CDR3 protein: CASSHKRITNEKLFF
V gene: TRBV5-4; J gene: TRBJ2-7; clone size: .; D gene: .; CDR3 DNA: TGTGCCAGCAGTCGTGGCGGGCAGCGCGAGCAGTACTTC; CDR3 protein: CASSRGGQREQYF
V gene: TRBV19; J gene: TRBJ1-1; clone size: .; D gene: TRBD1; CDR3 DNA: TGTGCCAGTAGTACGGACAGGCTAATGAACACTGAAGCTTTCTTT; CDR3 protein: CASSTDRLMNTEAFF
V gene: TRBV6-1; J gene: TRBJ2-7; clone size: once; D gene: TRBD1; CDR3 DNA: TGTGCCAGCAGTGGGGACAGGGGGAACGAGCAGTACTTC; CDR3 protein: CASSGDRGNEQYF
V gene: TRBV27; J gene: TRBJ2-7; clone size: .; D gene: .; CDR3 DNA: TGTGCCAGCAGTTTATCCAGCGGACCCTACGAGCAGTACTTC; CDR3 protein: CASSLSSGPYEQYF
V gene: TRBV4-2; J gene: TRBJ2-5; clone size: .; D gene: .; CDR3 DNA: TGTGCCAGCAGCCAAGGGGGGTTGAGAGCGGGCCTCCAAGAGACCCAGTACTTC; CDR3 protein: CASSQGGLRAGLQETQYF
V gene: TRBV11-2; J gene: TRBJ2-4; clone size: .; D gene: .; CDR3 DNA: TGTGCCAGCAGCCTTACCATACAGGGAACCAACAAAAACATTCAGTACTTC; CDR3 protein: CASSLTIQGTNKNIQYF
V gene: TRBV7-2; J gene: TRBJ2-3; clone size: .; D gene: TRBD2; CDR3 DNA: TGTGCCAGCAGCTTAATAGCGGGAGCCCAAGATACGCAGTATTTT; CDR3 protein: CASSLIAGAQDTQYF
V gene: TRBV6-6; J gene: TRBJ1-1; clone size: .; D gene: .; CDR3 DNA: TGTGCCAGCAGTTCGTCCCCCTGGGGGGGTGAAGCTTTCTTT; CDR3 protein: CASSSSPWGGEAFF
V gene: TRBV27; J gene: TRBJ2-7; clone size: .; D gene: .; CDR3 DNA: TGTGCCAGCAGTTTCTACGGGACATGGAGCTACGAGCAGTACTTC; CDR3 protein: CASSFYGTWSYEQYF
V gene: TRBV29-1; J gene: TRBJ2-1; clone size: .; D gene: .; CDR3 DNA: TGCAGCGTTGAGTTACGGGGTACCTACAATGAGCAGTTCTTC; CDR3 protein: CSVELRGTYNEQFF
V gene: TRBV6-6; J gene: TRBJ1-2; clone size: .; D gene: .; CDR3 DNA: TGTGCCAGCAGCCCGGTGACACACGGCTACACCTTC; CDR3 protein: CASSPVTHGYTF
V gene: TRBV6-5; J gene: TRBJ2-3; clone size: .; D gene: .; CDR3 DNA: TGTGCCAGCAGGAGAGACCTAGCGAGGGGAGATACGCAGTATTTT; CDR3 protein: CASRRDLARGDTQYF
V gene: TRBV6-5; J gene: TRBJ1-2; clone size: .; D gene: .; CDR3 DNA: TGTGCCAGCAGCCACAGGGTATTACCCTATGGCTACACCTTC; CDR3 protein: CASSHRVLPYGYTF
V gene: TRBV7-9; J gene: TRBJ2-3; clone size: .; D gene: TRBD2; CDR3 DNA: TGTGCCAGCAGCCCGGGGGGACTAGCGGGAGCCTCAGATACGCAGTATTTT; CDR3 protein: CASSPGGLAGASDTQYF
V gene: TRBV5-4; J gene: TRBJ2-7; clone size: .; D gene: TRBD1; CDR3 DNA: TGTGCCAGCAGGGCGTTAGGACAGGGCTACGAGCAGTACTTC; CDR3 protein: CASRALGQGYEQYF
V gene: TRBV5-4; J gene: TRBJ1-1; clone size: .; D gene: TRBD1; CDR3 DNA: TGTGCCAGCAGCGGCCGGGACAGAGCATCAATGAACACTGAAGCTTTCTTT; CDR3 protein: CASSGRDRASMNTEAFF
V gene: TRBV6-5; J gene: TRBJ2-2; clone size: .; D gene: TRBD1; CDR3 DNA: TGTGCCAGCAGCGGGACAGGAGTCGCCGGGGAGCTGTTTTTT; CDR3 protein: CASSGTGVAGELFF
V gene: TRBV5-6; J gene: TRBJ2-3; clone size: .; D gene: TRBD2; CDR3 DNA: TGTGCCAGCAGCTTGTTAGCGGGAGGGCAGGGCACAGATACGCAGTATTTT; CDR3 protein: CASSLLAGGQGTDTQYF
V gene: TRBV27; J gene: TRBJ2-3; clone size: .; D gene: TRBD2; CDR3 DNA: TGTGCCAGCAGACTAGCGGGACTGGGGGTCACAGATACGCAGTATTTT; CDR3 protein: CASRLAGLGVTDTQYF
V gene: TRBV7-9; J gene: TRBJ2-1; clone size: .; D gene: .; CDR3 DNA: TGTGCCAGCAGCTTAGCGCTAACTGACGGCGGTGAGCAGTTCTTC; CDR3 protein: CASSLALTDGGEQFF
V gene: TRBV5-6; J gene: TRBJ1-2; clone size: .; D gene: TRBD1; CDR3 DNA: TGTGCCAGCAGCTCCCGGGACAGGGGGAATTATGGCTACACCTTC; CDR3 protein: CASSSRDRGNYGYTF